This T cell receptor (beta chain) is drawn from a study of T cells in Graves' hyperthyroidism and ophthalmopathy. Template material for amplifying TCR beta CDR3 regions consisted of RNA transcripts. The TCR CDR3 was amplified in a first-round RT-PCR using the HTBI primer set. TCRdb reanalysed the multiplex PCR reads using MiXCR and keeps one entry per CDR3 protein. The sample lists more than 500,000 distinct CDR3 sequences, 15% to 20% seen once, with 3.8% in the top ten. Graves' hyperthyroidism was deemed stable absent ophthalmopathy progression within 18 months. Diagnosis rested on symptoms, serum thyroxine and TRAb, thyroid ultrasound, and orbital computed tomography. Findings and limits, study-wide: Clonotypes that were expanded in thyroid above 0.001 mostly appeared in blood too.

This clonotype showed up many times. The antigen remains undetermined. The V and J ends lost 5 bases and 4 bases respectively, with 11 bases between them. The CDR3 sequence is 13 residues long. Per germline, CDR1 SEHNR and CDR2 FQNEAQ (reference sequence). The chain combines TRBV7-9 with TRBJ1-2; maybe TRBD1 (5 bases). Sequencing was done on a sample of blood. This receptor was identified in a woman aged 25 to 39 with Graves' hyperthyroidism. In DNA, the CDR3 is TGTGCCAGCAGCCCGGGGCGGAGCTATGGCTACACCTTC. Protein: CASSPGRSYGYTF.